Following are 20 T cell receptor beta chains from one sample sequenced in a study of human T cells and chemical hapten exposure. The time point is: patch test 1, 2 weeks after DPC sensitization. Treatment in this sample: therapeutic diphenylcyclopropenone sensitization with weekly scalp DPC. One entry per CDR3 protein, called by TCRdb with MiXCR from the RACE reads. This table holds around 99,000 distinct CDR3 sequences, roughly 12% found once. Sequencing was performed on whole blood, taken in connection with sensitization to the hapten diphenylcyclopropenone (DPC). These receptors were obtained from a woman in her 40s with alopecia areata. Some clones in this sample may be carry-over from other donors' samples.

This clonotype was counted at least ten times. This chain uses TRBV29-1 with TRBJ2-5; TRBD2 agrees at 7 bases. The CDR3 covers 12 residues. The V segment lost 4 bases and the J segment 5 bases; nucleotides outside the gene matches: 4. Looked up from germline, CDR1 is SQVTM and CDR2 is ANQGSEA. CDR3: CSVVQGGETQYF. In nucleotides, the CDR3 is TGCAGCGTTGTGCAGGGAGGGGAGACCCAGTACTTC.

This clonotype has ten or more counts. V is TRBV7-6 and J is TRBJ1-4; D perhaps matches TRBD1 (5 bases). V lost 6 bases and J lost 6, with 14 bases in between. The CDR3 is 14 residues long. Germline CDR1 reads SGHVS; CDR2 reads FNYEAQ. Here the CDR3 DNA reads TGTGCCAGCAGTCCAGGCGGGACTGATGAAAAACTGTTTTTT. This sequence encodes CASSPGGTDEKLFF.

This clonotype has just a few counts. The chain couples TRBV12-3 or TRBV12-4 to TRBJ1-4; TRBD1 might be the D (5 bases). The CDR3 runs to 14 residues. The germline V and J ends were trimmed by 5 bases and 5 bases, with 12 bases remaining between them. CDR3 in amino acids: CASSRGEPNEKLFF. The CDR3 nucleotides read TGTGCCAGCAGTCGAGGGGAGCCGAATGAAAAACTGTTTTTT.

V is TRBV20-1 and J is TRBJ1-5, with D tentatively TRBD1 (5 bases). The V end lost 3 bases, the J end lost 0 bases, and 12 bases lay between the germline ends. The CDR3 has 15 amino acids. The germline V gene encodes CDR1 DFQATT and CDR2 SNEGSKA (reference sequence). The CDR3 DNA sequence: TGCAGTGCTAGGGTTGGGGGAAATAGCAATCAGCCCCAGCATTTT. This translates into CSARVGGNSNQPQHF.

This clonotype was seen only a few times. V is TRBV7-2 and J is TRBJ2-1; the match to TRBD2 covers 10 bases. The V gene end was trimmed by 5 bases and the J gene end by 7 bases; junction bases not matched to a gene: 8. This CDR3 spans 15 amino acids. CDR1 is SGHTA, CDR2 FQGNSA, per germline. CDR3 in DNA: TGTGCCAGCAGCCCAGGACTAGCGGTGACGAATGAGCAGTTCTTC. This gives the protein CASSPGLAVTNEQFF.

The chain has TRBV11-2 and TRBJ2-3; possibly TRBD2 for D (6 bases). Trimming removed 4 bases from V and 4 bases from J, with 12 bases in between. The germline V gene has CDR1 SGHAT and CDR2 FQNNGV. This CDR3 has 14 amino acids. The CDR3 sequence is CASSSEGRADTQYF. As DNA, the CDR3 is TGTGCCAGCAGCTCGGAGGGCCGGGCAGATACGCAGTATTTT. The variable domain in full, with the rest retrieved from reference TRBV11-2 and TRBJ2-3, is EAGVAQSPRYKIIEKRQSVAFWCNPISGHATLYWYQQILGQGPKLLIQFQNNGVVDDSQLPKDRFSAERLKGVDSTLKIQPAKLEDSAVYLCASSSEGRADTQYFGPGTRLTVL.

This clonotype was counted a few times. The chain uses TRBV28 and TRBJ2-1; D gene uncertain. The germline CDR1 and CDR2 sequences are MDHEN and SYDVKM. This CDR3 contains 16 residues. V lost 5 bases and J lost 6, with 20 bases in between. The CDR3 DNA reads as TGTGCCAGCAGTCGTGGTGACCTTCCCGCCTCCAATGAGCAGTTCTTC. Its translation is CASSRGDLPASNEQFF.

This clonotype was seen at least ten times. The chain recombines TRBV6-1 with TRBJ2-6, with D possibly matching TRBD2 (5 bases). Germline loops: CDR1 MNHNS, CDR2 SASEGT. The ends were cut back, 5 bases at V and 0 bases at J, with 14 bases in the middle. This CDR3 contains 17 residues. In DNA form, the CDR3 reads TGTGCCAGCAGTCCGGGGTTCCTCAGCTCTGGGGCCAACGTCCTGACTTTC. It yields the protein CASSPGFLSSGANVLTF.

This clonotype has only a few counts. The genes are TRBV28 and TRBJ2-7, with D maybe TRBD2 (5 bases). V was clipped by 7 bases and J by 3 bases, with 13 bases between them. The CDR3 is made up of 13 amino acids. Per germline, CDR1 MDHEN and CDR2 SYDVKM. CDR3 protein: CASTPSSYYEQYF. CDR3 in DNA: TGTGCCAGCACCCCTAGCTCTTACTACGAGCAGTACTTC.

V is TRBV5-8 and J is TRBJ2-4; possible D gene TRBD2, 6 bases. This CDR3 has 14 amino acids. Deletions cut 4 bases from V and 5 bases from J, with 13 bases between. The germline gives CDR1 SGHTS, CDR2 YDEGEE. The CDR3 bases are TGTGCCAGCAGCCGGGGGTCCATACAAAACATTCAGTACTTC. Translating it yields CASSRGSIQNIQYF.

This clonotype showed up just a few times. The chain combines TRBV28 with TRBJ2-2; no definite D call. CDR3 length: 13 amino acids. Between the trimmed V and J ends, which lost 4 bases and 5 bases, there was a span of 8 bases. From germline, CDR1 is MDHEN and CDR2 SYDVKM. The CDR3 reads CASSWGYTGELFF. The CDR3 DNA follows: TGTGCCAGCAGTTGGGGTTATACCGGGGAGCTGTTTTTT.

This clonotype was seen ten or more times. The chain recombines TRBV29-1 with TRBJ2-7; TRBD1 matches at 7 bases. CDR1 is SQVTM and CDR2 is ANQGSEA in the germline V gene. V shed 5 bases, J shed 0 bases, and the junction held 4 bases outside the gene matches. There are 13 residues in the CDR3. CDR3 in DNA: TGCAGCGTTCCAGGACAGGCCTCCTACGAGCAGTACTTC. This gives the protein CSVPGQASYEQYF.

The J gene is TRBJ2-6, the V gene TRBV6-2 or TRBV6-3; D call uncertain. Germline V CDR1 and CDR2: MNHEY, SVGEGT. V shed 5 bases and J shed 0 bases, with 14 bases lying between them. The CDR3 contains 17 residues. CDR3 protein: CASSLAAPYSGANVLTF. In DNA form, the CDR3 reads TGTGCCAGCAGTCTCGCGGCCCCTTACTCTGGGGCCAACGTCCTGACTTTC.

This clonotype was counted many times. V gene TRBV29-1 combines with J gene TRBJ2-3; D is perhaps TRBD2 (7 bases). CDR1 and CDR2 from the germline V gene are SQVTM and ANQGSEA. CDR3 length: 12 amino acids. V was cut by 7 bases and J by 3 bases, with 11 bases left in between. CDR3 DNA: TGCAGCGCGGGGGGCGCGACAGATACGCAGTATTTT. This gives the protein CSAGGATDTQYF.

The sample holds a few counts of this clonotype. This chain joins TRBV18 and TRBJ1-3; 9 bases are a match to TRBD1. Per germline, CDR1 KGHSH and CDR2 LQKENI. The CDR3 covers 18 residues. V lost 4 bases to trimming and J lost 1 base; unmatched junction nucleotides: 11. The CDR3 protein is CASSQPLGQGTSGNTIYF. Written as DNA, the CDR3 is TGTGCCAGCTCACAGCCCTTGGGACAGGGAACTTCTGGAAACACCATATATTTT.

The gene calls are TRBV7-6 and TRBJ2-1, with D unresolved. CDR3 length: 13 amino acids. Germline V gives CDR1 SGHVS, CDR2 FNYEAQ. Trimming shortened V by 8 bases and J by 8 bases, and 16 bases separated the two germline ends. This chain's CDR3 is CASAPNPRDEQFF. As DNA, the CDR3 is TGTGCCAGCGCCCCAAACCCTCGGGATGAGCAGTTCTTC.

The sample holds a few counts of this clonotype. This chain connects TRBV12-3 or TRBV12-4 to TRBJ1-4; a weak D match, TRBD1 (5 bases). This CDR3 region has 16 residues. Trimming pared 6 bases from V and 5 bases from J, leaving 19 bases between. CDR3 in DNA: TGTGCCAGCAGCCCCGTTAGTGGGGCCGGGAATGAAAAACTGTTTTTT. This translates into CASSPVSGAGNEKLFF.

This clonotype appeared many times. The CDR3 region is CASSLGSGGAYEQYF. The CDR3 bases are TGTGCCAGCAGCTTAGGATCAGGGGGCGCTTACGAGCAGTACTTC. V and J are TRBV11-2 and TRBJ2-7; 8 positions match TRBD1. V lost 1 base and J lost 4; bases outside the gene matches: 6. Germline CDR1 SGHAT, CDR2 FQNNGV. The CDR3 consists of 15 residues.

This clonotype appeared a few times. V and J are TRBV7-2 and TRBJ1-1; D ambiguous. Per the germline V gene, CDR1 is SGHTA and CDR2 is FQGNSA. The ends were cut back, 4 bases at V and 6 bases at J, with 15 bases in the middle. The CDR3 consists of 14 residues. The CDR3 sequence: CASSSLLIGSEAFF. DNA of the CDR3: TGTGCCAGCAGCTCGCTTCTTATAGGGTCTGAAGCTTTCTTT.

The rearrangement joins TRBV29-1 to TRBJ2-3, with D perhaps given as TRBD1 or TRBD2 (5 bases each). The CDR3 extends over 13 amino acids. V lost 8 bases to trimming and J lost 1 base, with 13 bases between them. CDR1 and CDR2 (germline): SQVTM, ANQGSEA. Written as DNA, the CDR3 is TGCAGCCACGAGAGAGGGGGCACAGATACGCAGTATTTT. It is translated as CSHERGGTDTQYF.